A single sample is the source of the 19 T cell receptor beta chains below, sequenced in a study of blood T cell repertoires in COVID-19. Repertoires were generated with immunoSEQ multiplex PCR, while TCRdb's copy carries only in-frame clones and drops some. This sample has some 200,000 clones, with around 90% found just once. The sample was peripheral blood. These receptors all stem from a man between 18 and 29 years old with active or convalescent COVID-19.

CDR3 amino acids: CASSSQDSGSPLHF. The DNA for the CDR3 is TGTGCCAGCAGCTCCCAAGACTCTGGCTCACCCCTCCACTTT. V gene TRBV13 combines with J gene TRBJ1-6, with D uncertain. V lost 4 bases to trimming and J lost 10 bases, with 14 bases between them. The V gene's germline CDR1 is PRHDT and CDR2 FYEKMQ (reference sequence). This CDR3 spans 14 amino acids.

This chain uses TRBV27 with TRBJ2-1; 8 positions match TRBD1. The CDR3 sequence is 15 residues long. The germline V gene encodes CDR1 MNHEY and CDR2 SMNVEV (reference sequence). The V segment lost 3 bases and the J segment 0 bases; nucleotides outside the gene matches: 1. This CDR3 reads CASSLGTGSYNEQFF. Written as DNA, the CDR3 is TGTGCCAGCAGTTTGGGGACAGGCTCCTACAATGAGCAGTTCTTC.

This chain connects TRBV2 to TRBJ1-5, with 10 bases matching TRBD1. CDR1 is SNHLY and CDR2 is FYNNEI in the germline V gene. This CDR3 has 16 amino acids. V dropped 5 bases and J dropped 0; count of bases not matched to a gene: 4. CDR3 in amino acids: CASSTGTGASNQPQHF. DNA of the CDR3: TGTGCCAGCAGTACTGGGACAGGGGCTAGCAATCAGCCCCAGCATTTT.

The chain employs TRBV10-1 and TRBJ2-7; tentatively, D is TRBD2 (6 bases). Per the germline V gene, CDR1 is WNHNN and CDR2 is SYGVQD (reference sequence). Trimming removed 8 bases at V and 5 bases at J, with 13 bases between. The CDR3 contains 12 residues. The CDR3 DNA is TGCGCCAGCGGTAGCGGTCCTCACGAGCAGTACTTC. It is translated as CASGSGPHEQYF.

This rearrangement joins TRBV4-3 to TRBJ1-2, with a tentative D call TRBD1 (6 bases). Germline CDR1 LGHNA, CDR2 YSLEER. The germline V and J ends were trimmed by 2 bases and 7 bases, with 17 bases remaining between them. The CDR3 extends over 15 amino acids. CDR3 nucleotide sequence: TGCGCCAGCAGCCAATCTAGGGGGGGGACATCTGGCTACACCTTC. Its translation: CASSQSRGGTSGYTF.

This clone was seen a handful of times. The chain employs TRBV4-2 and TRBJ1-2; 7 bases are shared with TRBD1. J lost 7 bases, V lost 4 bases, and 9 bases had no gene match. The CDR3 sequence is 14 residues long. Germline values: CDR1 LGHNA, CDR2 YNFKEQ. The CDR3: CASSPTTGSRGYTF. CDR3 coding DNA: TGTGCCAGCAGCCCTACGACAGGGTCGCGTGGCTACACCTTC.

The CDR3 DNA reads TGTGCCAGTAGTACTCCCCGGGACAGGGGGCGAGAAGATGGCTACACCTTC. It codes for CASSTPRDRGREDGYTF. J is TRBJ1-2 and V is TRBV19; 12 bases agree with TRBD1. Germline CDR1 is LNHDA and CDR2 is SQIVND (reference sequence). V dropped 4 bases and J dropped 6; count of bases not matched to a gene: 12. The CDR3 covers 17 residues.

The chain employs TRBV28 and TRBJ2-5; 7 bases line up with TRBD2. With V trimmed by 6 bases and J by 1 base, 14 bases remained unmatched. The length of the CDR3 is 17 residues. Germline lookup yields CDR1 MDHEN and CDR2 SYDVKM. In DNA form, the CDR3 reads TGTGCCAGCAGGAACGAGGCGGGAGCTTCGATCCAAGAGACCCAGTACTTC. As protein: CASRNEAGASIQETQYF.

As for this clone: Other DNA sequences in this specimen translate into the identical CDR3. V is TRBV18 and J is TRBJ2-2; D not resolved. This CDR3 has 12 amino acids. Germline-derived CDR1 and CDR2 are KGHSH and LQKENI. The V end lost 6 bases, the J end lost 3 bases, and 5 bases lay between the germline ends. For the CDR3, the DNA is TGTGCCAGCTCCCCTGACACCGGGGAGCTGTTTTTT. This gives the protein CASSPDTGELFF.

The rearrangement joins TRBV7-6 to TRBJ2-3, with 7 bases identical to TRBD2. Germline V CDR1 and CDR2: SGHVS, FNYEAQ. The CDR3 spans 15 residues. V gave up 2 bases and J gave up 2 bases; unmatched junction bases: 4. The CDR3 loop reads CASSLSAGYTDTQYF. CDR3 nucleotides: TGTGCCAGCAGCTTATCAGCGGGATACACAGATACGCAGTATTTT.

This clone has a single count. This chain uses TRBV5-6 with TRBJ1-2, with D unresolved. Germline CDR1 is SGHDT and CDR2 is YYEEEE. The CDR3 totals 16 residues. Trimming shortened V by 4 bases and J by 3 bases, and 19 bases separated the two germline ends. CDR3 nucleotide sequence: TGTGCCAGCAGCGCGGAGGCCCTTACTAATCACTATGGCTACACCTTC. The encoded protein is CASSAEALTNHYGYTF.

The V gene is TRBV3-1 (or the pseudogene TRBV3-2), the J gene TRBJ1-2; a weak D match, TRBD1 (5 bases). Trimming pared 1 base from V and 4 bases from J, leaving 13 bases between. The germline V gene has CDR1 LGHDT and CDR2 YNNKEL (reference sequence). This CDR3 region has 15 residues. CDR3 DNA sequence: TGTGCCAGCAGCCAAGGTCCGGGACTCGGCTATGGCTACACCTTC. This translates into CASSQGPGLGYGYTF.

The V gene is TRBV11-2, the J gene TRBJ2-5; perhaps TRBD2 as D (6 bases). Trimming shortened V by 0 bases and J by 2 bases, and 7 bases separated the two germline ends. Germline V CDR1 and CDR2: SGHAT, FQNNGV. CDR3 length equals 14 residues. CDR3 loop: CASSLEGGQETQYF. The CDR3 bases are TGTGCCAGCAGCTTAGAGGGGGGTCAAGAGACCCAGTACTTC.

CDR3 protein: CASRRGQGANTQYF. CDR3 in DNA: TGTGCCAGTCGGCGTGGACAGGGGGCGAATACGCAGTATTTT. This chain uses TRBV19 with TRBJ2-3; 11 bases align to TRBD1. The CDR3 runs 14 residues. CDR1 and CDR2 (germline): LNHDA, SQIVND (reference sequence). V gave up 8 bases and J gave up 7 bases; unmatched junction bases: 8.

The gene calls are TRBV19 and TRBJ2-7; tentatively, D is TRBD2 (6 bases). CDR1 and CDR2 (germline): LNHDA, SQIVND (reference sequence). The CDR3 is made up of 15 amino acids. Trimming left V 10 bases short and J 3 bases short, with 22 bases between. The CDR3 here is CATSLTGTSGYEQYF. CDR3 nucleotide sequence: TGTGCCACTTCACTTACCGGGACTTCAGGCTACGAGCAGTACTTC.

This clone showed up just once. The V gene is TRBV7-2, the J gene TRBJ1-5; D call uncertain. Trimming removed 1 base at V and 0 bases at J, with 16 bases between. The CDR3 contains 18 residues. Germline assignment: CDR1 SGHTA and CDR2 FQGNSA. The CDR3 protein is CASSLDNFRYFSNQPQHF. In DNA form, the CDR3 reads TGTGCCAGCAGCTTAGATAATTTCCGGTACTTTAGCAATCAGCCCCAGCATTTT.

CDR3 nucleotides: TGTGCCAGCAGTCAGGGGTCTACGAGGCCCCAGCATTTT. Translated: CASSQGSTRPQHF. The chain links TRBV6-5 to TRBJ1-5; D is possibly TRBD1 (6 bases). CDR3 length equals 13 residues. CDR1 is MNHEY and CDR2 is SVGAGI in the germline V gene. V lost 5 bases and J lost 9, with 14 bases in between.

This clone occurred once. This chain joins TRBV6-5 and TRBJ2-7; 9 nucleotides line up with TRBD2. The CDR3 loop spans 16 amino acids. CDR1 and CDR2 from the germline V gene are MNHEY and SVGAGI. Trimming at V came to 0 bases and at J to 2 bases, leaving 5 bases not matched to a gene. This CDR3 is CASSYSESSGTYEQYF. In nucleotides, the CDR3 is TGTGCCAGCAGTTACTCGGAGTCTAGCGGGACCTACGAGCAGTACTTC.

The rearrangement uses TRBV19 and TRBJ2-1; D unresolved. V was cut by 1 base and J by 0 bases, with 4 bases left in between. Germline V gives CDR1 LNHDA, CDR2 SQIVND (reference sequence). This CDR3 is built from 14 residues. The CDR3 DNA is TGTGCCAGTAGTATAGGGAGCTCCTACAATGAGCAGTTCTTC. This sequence encodes CASSIGSSYNEQFF. The full variable domain, with the rest looked up from reference TRBV19 and TRBJ2-1, is DGGITQSPKYLFRKEGQNVTLSCEQNLNHDAMYWYRQDPGQGLRLIYYSQIVNDFQKGDIAEGYSVSREKKESFPLTVTSAQKNPTAFYLCASSIGSSYNEQFFGPGTRLTVL.